The 23 T cell receptor beta chains below all came from one sample that was sequenced in a study of CD8+ T cells in alopecia areata. cDNA prepared by RNA extraction and subsequent reverse transcription served as the template for sequencing. Repertoires were generated with immunoSEQ multiplex PCR, while TCRdb's copy carries only in-frame clones and drops some. Of over 150,000 clones in the sample, about 60% are singletons; the top ten hold 11% to 15%. The treatment was: oral pan-JAK inhibitor, 5-10 mg twice daily. The material was CD4+ T cells sorted from blood, obtained at week 24, from a patient treated with tofacitinib. These receptors were obtained from a human donor with alopecia areata.

This rearrangement joins TRBV25-1 to TRBJ1-6, with 8 bases aligning to TRBD1. CDR3 length: 14 amino acids. Trimming at V came to 6 bases and at J to 6 bases, leaving 4 bases not matched to a gene. Germline CDR1 and CDR2: MGHDK and SYGVNS. CDR3 sequence reads: CASSGTGINSPLHF. CDR3 bases: TGTGCCAGCAGCGGGACAGGAATTAATTCACCCCTCCACTTT.

There are a few counts of this clone. The chain links TRBV19 to TRBJ1-5, with no clear D. Trimming removed 5 bases from V and 10 bases from J, with 12 bases in between. CDR1 is LNHDA and CDR2 is SQIVND in the germline V gene (reference sequence). CDR3 size: 12 residues. The CDR3 DNA reads as TGTGCCAGTAGTCCAAGCACCTTTCCCCAGCATTTT. It specifies CASSPSTFPQHF.

The chain uses TRBV19 and TRBJ2-6; D is tentatively TRBD1 or TRBD2 (5 bases each). Trimming took off 6 bases at V and 0 bases at J, with 12 bases between the two ends. Germline V gives CDR1 LNHDA, CDR2 SQIVND (reference sequence). The CDR3 sequence is 16 residues long. CDR3 sequence reads: CASRLKGSSGANVLTF. For the CDR3, the DNA is TGTGCCAGTAGGCTGAAGGGGAGCTCTGGGGCCAACGTCCTGACTTTC.

This chain joins TRBV27 and TRBJ2-3, with TRBD1 identical over 11 bases. The CDR3 totals 15 residues. V lost 0 bases to trimming and J lost 6 bases; unmatched junction nucleotides: 2. CDR1 is MNHEY and CDR2 is SMNVEV in the germline V gene (reference sequence). The CDR3, as DNA: TGTGCCAGCAGTTTATCCGGGACAGGGGGGGATACGCAGTATTTT. This gives the protein CASSLSGTGGDTQYF.

The chain uses TRBV30 and TRBJ2-3; 9 nucleotides agree with TRBD1. The CDR3 covers 19 residues. From germline, CDR1 is GTSNPN and CDR2 SVGIG (reference sequence). Trimming removed 1 base from V and 2 bases from J; junction bases left unmatched: 16. The DNA of the CDR3 is TGTGCCTGGAGTGAGCTGACAGGGGGAATCCGCCCAACCACAGATACGCAGTATTTT. It yields the protein CAWSELTGGIRPTTDTQYF.

The chain couples TRBV29-1 to TRBJ1-1; D is undetermined. The CDR3 loop spans 11 amino acids. Germline values: CDR1 SQVTM, CDR2 ANQGSEA. V dropped 4 bases and J dropped 3 bases, with 6 bases sitting between them. The CDR3 DNA sequence: TGCAGCGTTGTGGCAGACACTGAAGCTTTCTTT. Residues: CSVVADTEAFF.

The V and J genes are TRBV29-1 and TRBJ2-3; 8 bases map to TRBD2. The ends lost 4 bases at V and 1 base at J; junction bases unmatched: 4. The CDR3 has 14 residues. The germline V gene has CDR1 SQVTM and CDR2 ANQGSEA. CDR3 bases: TGCAGCGTTGGGATGACTAGCGGCACAGATACGCAGTATTTT. Protein sequence: CSVGMTSGTDTQYF.

CDR3 in amino acids: CASSAGRLEDTQYF. As DNA, the CDR3 is TGTGCCAGCAGCGCCGGAAGGCTTGAAGATACGCAGTATTTT. The chain uses TRBV2 and TRBJ2-3; D uncertain. This CDR3 region has 14 residues. The germline CDR1 and CDR2 sequences are SNHLY and FYNNEI. Trimming stripped 6 bases from V and 5 bases from J, with 15 bases between. Drawing the rest from reference TRBV2 and TRBJ2-3, the complete variable domain is EPEVTQTPSHQVTQMGQEVILRCVPISNHLYFYWYRQILGQKVEFLVSFYNNEISEKSEIFDDQFSVERPDGSNFTLKIRSTKLEDSAMYFCASSAGRLEDTQYFGPGTRLTVL.

The chain links TRBV6-1 to TRBJ2-6; D remains unclear. V lost 4 bases, J lost 2 bases, and 18 bases lay in between. Germline CDR1 reads MNHNS; CDR2 reads SASEGT. The CDR3 extends over 18 amino acids. The CDR3 reads CASSVQKPHLPGANVLTF. CDR3 DNA sequence: TGTGCCAGCAGTGTACAGAAACCACACCTTCCTGGGGCCAACGTCCTGACTTTC.

The chain uses TRBV4-1 and TRBJ1-2; tentatively, D is TRBD1 (5 bases). The CDR3 covers 15 residues. Germline V gene sequence: CDR1 MGHRA, CDR2 YSYEKL. V was shortened by 0 bases and J by 4 bases, with 12 bases between the two germline ends. The CDR3 nucleotides are TGCGCCAGCAGCCAAGATTCCAGGGTCCTCTATGGCTACACCTTC. This gives the protein CASSQDSRVLYGYTF.

This clone was detected only a few times. J is TRBJ2-3 and V is TRBV7-2; maybe TRBD2 (6 bases). The CDR3 is 15 residues long. V was shortened by 2 bases and J by 0 bases, with 9 bases between the two germline ends. Germline loops: CDR1 SGHTA, CDR2 FQGNSA. CDR3 coding DNA: TGTGCCAGCAGCTTATCGGAGGGGAGCACAGATACGCAGTATTTT. Its translation is CASSLSEGSTDTQYF.

The rearrangement links TRBV2 to TRBJ1-5, with a weak D call TRBD1 (6 bases). Germline-derived CDR1 and CDR2 are SNHLY and FYNNEI. Trimming cost V 6 bases and J 2 bases, with 14 bases left between them. CDR3 length: 15 residues. CDR3 loop: CASRYRDGGNQPQHF. Here the CDR3 DNA reads TGTGCCAGCAGATACAGGGACGGGGGCAATCAGCCCCAGCATTTT.

This clone was detected many times. The rearrangement links TRBV5-1 to TRBJ2-3, with TRBD1 matching over 7 bases. In germline, CDR1 is SGHRS, CDR2 YFSETQ. There are 15 residues in the CDR3. Germline trimming cut 1 base from V and 3 bases from J; bases unmatched to any gene: 5. CDR3 coding DNA: TGCGCCAGCAGCTTGACAGGGGCACCAACAGATACGCAGTATTTT. It translates to CASSLTGAPTDTQYF.

The gene calls are TRBV5-6 and TRBJ1-2; D perhaps matches TRBD1 (6 bases). Deletions cut 4 bases from V and 0 bases from J, with 19 bases between. Per the germline V gene, CDR1 is SGHDT and CDR2 is YYEEEE. CDR3 size: 17 residues. CDR3 nucleotides: TGTGCCAGCAGCCCAGTAAGATCAGGGGCTACTAACTATGGCTACACCTTC. The encoded protein is CASSPVRSGATNYGYTF.

The chain has TRBV4-1 and TRBJ2-7; D might be TRBD1 or TRBD2, each matching 5 bases. The germline V gene encodes CDR1 MGHRA and CDR2 YSYEKL. V lost 1 base and J lost 5, with 21 bases in between. The CDR3 loop spans 17 amino acids. CDR3 in amino acids: CASSQGLARGGPNEQYF. The CDR3 coding sequence is TGCGCCAGCAGCCAAGGCTTGGCCCGGGGCGGACCCAACGAGCAGTACTTC.

This clone has a handful of counts. This rearrangement joins TRBV30 to TRBJ2-5, with 7 bases aligning to TRBD2. V lost 2 bases to trimming and J lost 3 bases; unmatched junction nucleotides: 3. From germline, CDR1 is GTSNPN and CDR2 SVGIG (reference sequence). The CDR3 length is 13 residues. Here the CDR3 DNA reads TGTGCCTGGAGTATAGGGACTAAAGAGACCCAGTACTTC. Residues: CAWSIGTKETQYF.

This chain connects TRBV5-1 to TRBJ2-2, with 8 bases that match TRBD1. The CDR3 length is 16 residues. Germline CDR1 reads SGHRS; CDR2 reads YFSETQ. Trimming at V came to 3 bases and at J to 5 bases, leaving 9 bases not matched to a gene. The CDR3, as DNA: TGCGCCAGCAGCTCCGGGACAGGCAGTAGGACCGGGGAGCTGTTTTTT. Protein product: CASSSGTGSRTGELFF. The full variable domain, with the rest looked up from reference TRBV5-1 and TRBJ2-2, is KAGVTQTPRYLIKTRGQQVTLSCSPISGHRSVSWYQQTPGQGLQFLFEYFSETQRNKGNFPGRFSGRQFSNSRSEMNVSTLELGDSALYLCASSSGTGSRTGELFFGEGSRLTVL.

The chain carries TRBV7-2 and TRBJ1-6; no definite D call. Between the trimmed V and J ends, which lost 6 bases and 9 bases, there was a span of 9 bases. This CDR3 has 12 amino acids. Germline CDR1 reads SGHTA; CDR2 reads FQGNSA. CDR3 protein: CASSSGISPLHF. CDR3 DNA: TGTGCCAGCAGTTCTGGTATTTCACCCCTCCACTTT.

Comment on this clone: This specimen includes other DNA sequences encoding the same CDR3. The J gene is TRBJ2-5, the V gene TRBV27, with D maybe TRBD2 (5 bases). Germline loops: CDR1 MNHEY, CDR2 SMNVEV (reference sequence). CDR3 size: 16 residues. V shed 10 bases and J shed 3 bases, with 24 bases lying between them. CDR3 DNA sequence: TGTGCCACTCGAGGAGGCTTCAGCCTGGGCAAAGAGACCCAGTACTTC. Amino acid sequence: CATRGGFSLGKETQYF.

This chain joins TRBV7-3 and TRBJ2-2; weak D call: TRBD2 (6 bases). There are 14 residues in the CDR3. Germline CDR1 and CDR2: SGHTA and FQGTGA. Trimming removed 2 bases from V and 8 bases from J, with 12 bases in between. The CDR3 sequence: CASSLGRGVGELFF. In nucleotides, the CDR3 is TGTGCCAGCAGCTTAGGTCGCGGGGTAGGGGAGCTGTTTTTT.

The chain links TRBV9 to TRBJ2-7, with a weak D call TRBD1 (6 bases). This CDR3 comprises 15 residues. CDR1 SGDLS and CDR2 YYNGEE come from the germline V gene. V shed 3 bases and J shed 0 bases, with 13 bases lying between them. In DNA, the CDR3 is TGTGCCAGCAGCGAACAGGGCGCGGGCTCCTACGAGCAGTACTTC. Amino acids: CASSEQGAGSYEQYF.

The chain links TRBV7-9 to TRBJ2-1, with D perhaps matching TRBD1 (6 bases). Germline CDR1 SEHNR, CDR2 FQNEAQ (reference sequence). This CDR3 is 15 amino acids long. Trimming took off 2 bases at V and 6 bases at J, with 14 bases between the two ends. CDR3 residues: CASSLPAGAFNEQFF. CDR3 nucleotides: TGTGCCAGCAGCTTACCGGCAGGGGCGTTCAATGAGCAGTTCTTC.

This clone was counted between two and nine times. The chain combines TRBV6-5 with TRBJ1-5, with a tentative D call TRBD1 (5 bases). The germline V gene encodes CDR1 MNHEY and CDR2 SVGAGI. The CDR3 extends over 15 amino acids. The V gene lost 7 bases and the J gene lost 8 bases, with 21 bases spanning the gap. Written as DNA, the CDR3 is TGTGCCAGCACAATTACTCGGACACAATCAAAGCCCCAGCATTTT. Protein: CASTITRTQSKPQHF.